These T cell receptor beta chains were read from a single sample in a study of T-cell memory formation after mild COVID-19. TCRdb reprocessed the 5' RACE reads via MiXCR and lists one record per CDR3 protein. Of about 110,000 distinct CDR3 sequences in the sample, around 14% were seen once. Sample: PBMCs or a T cell subset sorted from them (not recorded which). These receptors were obtained from a young man who had mild COVID-19 (a few samples of this study predate the infection). Cell type and time point are not known. Each CDR3 is given with its conserved first and last residue.

CDR3aa,v_gene
CASSLRDRQFF,TRBV27
CASTNDRGQDQPQHF,TRBV6-2/TRBV6-3
CASSQDFLAGGPMTYEQYF,TRBV4-2
CASRPRGGTDTQYF,TRBV27
CASSGTGWGSEQYF,TRBV9
CASSERRGPGELFF,TRBV6-1
CASSVPQQGAEQETQYF,TRBV21-1
CASSYSGTGLRENTEAFF,TRBV6-5
CASSPRWGDGYEQYF,TRBV28
CASSSPGGLTQHF,TRBV6-5
CASSYIGEGTEAFF,TRBV6-5
CAWSALAGGYQETQYF,TRBV30
CASSIGSVYTEAFF,TRBV19
CASSFTGQWMEGYTF,TRBV19
CASSLGALGDQPQHF,TRBV7-9
CASTDPAAGYTSGNQPQHF,TRBV12-3/TRBV12-4
CASSYTGATDTQYF,TRBV4-3
CASSYRDSQETQYF,TRBV6-2/TRBV6-3
CASSPRLGKRGDTDTQYF,TRBV12-3/TRBV12-4
CASSLSGGKINTEAFF,TRBV7-2
CASSVEGGSSYEQYF,TRBV9
CASSDTGTATDTQYF,TRBV6-4
CASSLTDGTDTQYF,TRBV7-2
CATSRDISGTDTQYF,TRBV15
CASSWGTTEAFF,TRBV11-2
CATSRDLTGKNTGELFF,TRBV15
CASSVVFGTGDPNEQFF,TRBV9
CASSPNHQPQHF,TRBV6-2/TRBV6-3
CASSYWRGLNTGELFF,TRBV6-2/TRBV6-3
CASSFGTGKDTQYF,TRBV6-5
CASSREGTSSLPGDTGELFF,TRBV6-5
CASSLTGGRVDEQFF,TRBV7-6
CASSFGILNNEKLFF,TRBV27
CSVELRDNYGYTF,TRBV29-1
CASSSPGGNDNSPLHF,TRBV5-5
CASSLALQADTQYF,TRBV7-6
CASSQDSGPSGTQYF,TRBV4-3
CASSQVEERSGANVLTF,TRBV4-3
CASSRGGISYEQYF,TRBV4-2
CASSLDGPLDTQYF,TRBV7-8
CASSFRQFGGYTF,TRBV12-3/TRBV12-4
CASRLGVTEQFF,TRBV11-2
CASSHRDTGPNEQFF,TRBV6-6
CASSQEVLGGNTGELFF,TRBV4-2
CASSERVRGGTDTQYF,TRBV6-1
CATSRRQIISGANVLTF,TRBV15
CASSFGGGSSYEQYF,TRBV12-3/TRBV12-4
CASSERPGGYTF,TRBV25-1
CASRGRNYNEQFF,TRBV6-4
CASSSKQGNTVYEQYF,TRBV7-9
CAWSDPQETQYF,TRBV30
CGTVGSYGYTF,TRBV19
CRLARLPNTEAFF,TRBV20-1
CASTYPGGGGRSYTF,TRBV7-9
CATGTGDTGELFF,TRBV24-1
CASSQDPPGEYETQYF,TRBV4-3
CASSPREVSYEQYF,TRBV12-3/TRBV12-4
CASNPGGFYNEQFF,TRBV19